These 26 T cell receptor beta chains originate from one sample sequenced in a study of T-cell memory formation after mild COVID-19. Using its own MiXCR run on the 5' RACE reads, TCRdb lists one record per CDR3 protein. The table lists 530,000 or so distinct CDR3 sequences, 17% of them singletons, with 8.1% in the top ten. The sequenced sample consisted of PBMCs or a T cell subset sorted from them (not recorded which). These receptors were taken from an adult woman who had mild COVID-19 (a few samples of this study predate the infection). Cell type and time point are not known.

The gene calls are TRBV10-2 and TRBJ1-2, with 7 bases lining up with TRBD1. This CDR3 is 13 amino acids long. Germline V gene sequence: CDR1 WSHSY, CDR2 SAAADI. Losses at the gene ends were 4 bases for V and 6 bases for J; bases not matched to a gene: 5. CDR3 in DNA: TGCGCCAGCAGTGTCGAGGGGGCGAATGGCTACACCTTC. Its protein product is CASSVEGANGYTF.

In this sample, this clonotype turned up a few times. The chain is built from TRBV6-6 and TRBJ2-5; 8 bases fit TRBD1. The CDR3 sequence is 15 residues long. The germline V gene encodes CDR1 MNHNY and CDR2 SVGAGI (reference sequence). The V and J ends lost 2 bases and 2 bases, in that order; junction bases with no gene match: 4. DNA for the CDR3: TGTGCCAGCAGTTACCCCGGGACAGGACAAGAGACCCAGTACTTC. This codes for CASSYPGTGQETQYF.

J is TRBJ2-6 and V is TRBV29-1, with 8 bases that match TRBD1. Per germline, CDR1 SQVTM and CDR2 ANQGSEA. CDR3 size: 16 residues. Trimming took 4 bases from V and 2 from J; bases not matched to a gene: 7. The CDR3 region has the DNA TGCAGCGTTGGGGCAGGGGGCTATGCTGGGGCCAACGTCCTGACTTTC. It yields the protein CSVGAGGYAGANVLTF.

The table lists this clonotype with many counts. The CDR3 loop reads CASSPGQRNTEAFF. CDR3 bases: TGTGCCAGCAGCCCGGGACAGAGGAACACTGAAGCTTTCTTT. The chain joins TRBV12-3 or TRBV12-4 to TRBJ1-1, with TRBD1 matching 7 bases. V dropped 6 bases and J dropped 1; count of bases not matched to a gene: 5. The CDR3 contains 14 residues.

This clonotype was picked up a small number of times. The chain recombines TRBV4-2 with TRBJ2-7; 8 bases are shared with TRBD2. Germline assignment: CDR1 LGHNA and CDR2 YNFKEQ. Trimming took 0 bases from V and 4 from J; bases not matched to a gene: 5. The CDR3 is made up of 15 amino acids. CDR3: CASSQDGTSRYEQYF. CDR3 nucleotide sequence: TGTGCCAGCAGCCAAGACGGGACTAGTCGTTACGAGCAGTACTTC.

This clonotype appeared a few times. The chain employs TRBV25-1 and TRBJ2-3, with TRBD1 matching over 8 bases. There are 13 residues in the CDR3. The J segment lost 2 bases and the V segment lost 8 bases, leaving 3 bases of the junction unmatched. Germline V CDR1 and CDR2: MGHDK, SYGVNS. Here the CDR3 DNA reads TGTGCCAGCCGGACAGGGCACACAGATACGCAGTATTTT. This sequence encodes CASRTGHTDTQYF.

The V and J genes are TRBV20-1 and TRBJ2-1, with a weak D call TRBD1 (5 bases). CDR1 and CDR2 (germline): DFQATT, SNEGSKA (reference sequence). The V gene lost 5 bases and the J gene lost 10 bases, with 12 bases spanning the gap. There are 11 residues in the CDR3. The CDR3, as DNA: TGCAGTGCTCAAAGGGGCGGCGAGCAGTTCTTC. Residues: CSAQRGGEQFF.

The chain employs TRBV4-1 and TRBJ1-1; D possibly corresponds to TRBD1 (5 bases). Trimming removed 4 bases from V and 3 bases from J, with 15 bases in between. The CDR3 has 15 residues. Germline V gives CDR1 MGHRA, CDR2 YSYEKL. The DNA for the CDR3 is TGCGCCAGCAGCCCGGGGCCCGCGGGGGACACTGAAGCTTTCTTT. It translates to CASSPGPAGDTEAFF.

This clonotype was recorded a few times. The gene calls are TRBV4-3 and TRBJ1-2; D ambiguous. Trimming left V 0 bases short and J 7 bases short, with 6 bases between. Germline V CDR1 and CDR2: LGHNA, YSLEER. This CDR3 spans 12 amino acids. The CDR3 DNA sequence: TGCGCCAGCAGCCAAGATTGGGGTGGCTACACCTTC. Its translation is CASSQDWGGYTF.

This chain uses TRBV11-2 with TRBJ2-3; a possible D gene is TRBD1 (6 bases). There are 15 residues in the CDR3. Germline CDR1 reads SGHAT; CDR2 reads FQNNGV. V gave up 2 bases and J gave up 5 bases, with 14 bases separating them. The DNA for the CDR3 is TGTGCCAGCAGCTTACTACTAGGGGGACGAGATACGCAGTATTTT. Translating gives CASSLLLGGRDTQYF. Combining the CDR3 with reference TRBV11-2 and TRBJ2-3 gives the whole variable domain EAGVAQSPRYKIIEKRQSVAFWCNPISGHATLYWYQQILGQGPKLLIQFQNNGVVDDSQLPKDRFSAERLKGVDSTLKIQPAKLEDSAVYLCASSLLLGGRDTQYFGPGTRLTVL.

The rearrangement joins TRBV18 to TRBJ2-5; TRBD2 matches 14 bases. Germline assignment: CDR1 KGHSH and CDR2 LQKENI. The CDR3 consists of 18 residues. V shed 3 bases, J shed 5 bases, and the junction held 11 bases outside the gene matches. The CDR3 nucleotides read TGTGCCAGCTCACCTACCGGGACTAGCGGGAGAGGCGGGGAGACCCAGTACTTC. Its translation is CASSPTGTSGRGGETQYF.

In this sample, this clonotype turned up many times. CDR3 residues: CSAITDTQYF. As DNA, the CDR3 is TGCAGTGCTATAACAGATACGCAGTATTTT. The chain carries TRBV20-1 and TRBJ2-3; D uncertain. V shed 4 bases and J shed 3 bases, with 2 bases lying between them. The CDR3 runs to 10 residues. Germline V gives CDR1 DFQATT, CDR2 SNEGSKA (reference sequence).

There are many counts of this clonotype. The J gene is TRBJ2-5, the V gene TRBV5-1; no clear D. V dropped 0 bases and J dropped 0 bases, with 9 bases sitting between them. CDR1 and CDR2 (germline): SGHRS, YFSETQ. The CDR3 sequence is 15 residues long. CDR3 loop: CASSLAQEYQETQYF. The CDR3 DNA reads TGCGCCAGCAGCTTGGCCCAGGAGTACCAAGAGACCCAGTACTTC.

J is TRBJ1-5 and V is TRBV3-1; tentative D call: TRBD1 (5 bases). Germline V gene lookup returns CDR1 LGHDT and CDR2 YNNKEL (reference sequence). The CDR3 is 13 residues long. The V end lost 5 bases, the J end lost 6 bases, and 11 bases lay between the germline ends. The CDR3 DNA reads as TGTGCCAGCAGCTTGCCAGGGACTCAGCCCCAGCATTTT. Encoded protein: CASSLPGTQPQHF.

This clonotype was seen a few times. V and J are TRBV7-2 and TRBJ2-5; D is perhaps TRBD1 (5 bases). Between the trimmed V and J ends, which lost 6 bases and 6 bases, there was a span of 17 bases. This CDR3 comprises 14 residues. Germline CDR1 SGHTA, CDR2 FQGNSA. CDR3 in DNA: TGTGCCAGCAGTCCTTCCGCAGGGATAAAGACCCAGTACTTC. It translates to CASSPSAGIKTQYF.

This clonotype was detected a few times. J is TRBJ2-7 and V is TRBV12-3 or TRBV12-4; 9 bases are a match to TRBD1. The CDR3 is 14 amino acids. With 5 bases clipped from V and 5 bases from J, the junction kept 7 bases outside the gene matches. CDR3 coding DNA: TGTGCCAGCAGTGGCCTGGACAGGGGTGACGAGCAGTACTTC. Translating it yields CASSGLDRGDEQYF.

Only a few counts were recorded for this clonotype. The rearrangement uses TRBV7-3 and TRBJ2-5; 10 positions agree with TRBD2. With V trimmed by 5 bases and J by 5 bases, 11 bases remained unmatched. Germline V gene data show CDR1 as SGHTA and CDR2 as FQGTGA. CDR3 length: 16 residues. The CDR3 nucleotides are TGTGCCAGCAGCCCCTATGGAACTAGCGGGATGGAGACCCAGTACTTC. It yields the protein CASSPYGTSGMETQYF.

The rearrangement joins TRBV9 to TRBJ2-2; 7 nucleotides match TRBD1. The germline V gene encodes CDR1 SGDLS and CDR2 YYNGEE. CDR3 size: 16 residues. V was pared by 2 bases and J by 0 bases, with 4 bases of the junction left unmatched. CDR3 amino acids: CASSVKGQANTGELFF. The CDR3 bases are TGTGCCAGCAGCGTGAAAGGACAGGCGAACACCGGGGAGCTGTTTTTT.

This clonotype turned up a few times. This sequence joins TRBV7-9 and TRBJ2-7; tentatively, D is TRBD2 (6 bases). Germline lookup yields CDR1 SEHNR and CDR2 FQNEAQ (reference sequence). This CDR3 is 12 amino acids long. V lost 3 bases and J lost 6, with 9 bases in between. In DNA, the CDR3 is TGTGCCAGCAGCTTTCTGGGAGGCGAGCAGTACTTC. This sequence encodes CASSFLGGEQYF.

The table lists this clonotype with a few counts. CDR3 in DNA: TGTGCCAGCGGATCGACAGGGGCCCTCACCGGGGAGCTGTTTTTT. Translating gives CASGSTGALTGELFF. The chain joins TRBV28 to TRBJ2-2; TRBD1 matches at 8 bases. The junction had 9 bases not matched to a gene; V was cut back by 8 bases and J by 4 bases. Germline loops: CDR1 MDHEN, CDR2 SYDVKM. This CDR3 region has 15 residues.

This CDR3 reads CAWSVRLAGANVLTF. CDR3 DNA sequence: TGTGCCTGGAGTGTACGACTAGCTGGGGCCAACGTCCTGACTTTC. J is TRBJ2-6 and V is TRBV30, with D possibly matching TRBD2 (6 bases). The CDR3 is 15 residues long. Germline V gives CDR1 GTSNPN, CDR2 SVGIG (reference sequence). V was pared by 0 bases and J by 2 bases, with 8 bases between.

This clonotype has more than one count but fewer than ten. Here the CDR3 reads CASTWTTGATGELFF. The CDR3 nucleotides are TGTGCCAGCACTTGGACGACAGGGGCCACCGGGGAGCTGTTTTTT. The genes are TRBV7-2 and TRBJ2-2; 8 bases map to TRBD1. The CDR3 is 15 residues long. Germline V gene sequence: CDR1 SGHTA, CDR2 FQGNSA. The J segment lost 4 bases and the V segment lost 7 bases, leaving 8 bases of the junction unmatched. The variable domain in full, completed from reference TRBV7-2 and TRBJ2-2, reads GAGVSQSPSNKVTEKGKDVELRCDPISGHTALYWYRQSLGQGLEFLIYFQGNSAPDKSGLPSDRFSAERTGGSVSTLTIQRTQQEDSAVYLCASTWTTGATGELFFGEGSRLTVL.

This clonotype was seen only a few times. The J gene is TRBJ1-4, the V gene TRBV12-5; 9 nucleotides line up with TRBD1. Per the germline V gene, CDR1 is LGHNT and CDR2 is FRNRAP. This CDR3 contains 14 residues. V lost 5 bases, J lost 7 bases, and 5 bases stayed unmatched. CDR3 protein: CASGPGQGFEKLFF. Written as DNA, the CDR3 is TGTGCTAGTGGTCCGGGACAGGGATTTGAAAAACTGTTTTTT. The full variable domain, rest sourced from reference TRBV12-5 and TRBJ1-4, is DARVTQTPRHKVTEMGQEVTMRCQPILGHNTVFWYRQTMMQGLELLAYFRNRAPLDDSGMPKDRFSAEMPDATLATLKIQPSEPRDSAVYFCASGPGQGFEKLFFGSGTQLSVL.

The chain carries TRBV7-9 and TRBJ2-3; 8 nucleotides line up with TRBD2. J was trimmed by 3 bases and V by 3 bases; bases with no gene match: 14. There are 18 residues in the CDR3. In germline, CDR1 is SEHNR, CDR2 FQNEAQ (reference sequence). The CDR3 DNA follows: TGTGCCAGCAGCTTTAGGACTAGCCGTTGGGGGCAAACAGATACGCAGTATTTT. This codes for CASSFRTSRWGQTDTQYF.

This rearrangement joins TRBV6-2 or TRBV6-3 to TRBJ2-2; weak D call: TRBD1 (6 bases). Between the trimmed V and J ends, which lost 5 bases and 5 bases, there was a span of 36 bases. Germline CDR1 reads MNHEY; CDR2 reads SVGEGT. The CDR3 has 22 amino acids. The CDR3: CASSPHARRDTSKRYLTGELFF. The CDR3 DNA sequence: TGTGCCAGCAGTCCTCACGCCCGCAGGGACACCTCCAAGCGGTACTTGACCGGGGAGCTGTTTTTT.

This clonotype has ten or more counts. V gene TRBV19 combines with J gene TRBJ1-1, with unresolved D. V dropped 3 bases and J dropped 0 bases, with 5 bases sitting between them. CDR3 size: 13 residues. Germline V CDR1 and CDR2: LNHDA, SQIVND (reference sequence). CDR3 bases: TGTGCCAGTAGTATCGCCTTGAACACTGAAGCTTTCTTT. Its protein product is CASSIALNTEAFF.